Following are 5 T cell receptor beta chains from one sample sequenced in a study of Graves' ophthalmopathy and Graves' hyperthyroidism. Amplified material comprised TCR beta CDR3 regions derived from RNA transcripts. First-round RT-PCR used HTBI primers; second-round multiplex PCR followed. Each CDR3 protein gets one entry after TCRdb re-called the multiplex PCR reads with MiXCR. The sample lists more than 1,000,000 distinct CDR3 sequences; approximately 35% were seen once. Sequenced material: peripheral blood or thyroid tissue (not recorded which). Receptor source: an adult man with Graves' hyperthyroidism.

Notes on this clonotype: A read error may be the cause here, since a much bigger clone is one base away. The rearrangement links TRBV14 to TRBJ1-2, with TRBD1 identical over 7 bases. Germline CDR1 reads SGHDN; CDR2 reads FVKESK. This CDR3 has 14 amino acids. In nucleotides, the CDR3 is TGTACCAGCAGCCGCTCAGGGACAGACTATGGCTACACCTTC. Translation gives CTSSRSGTDYGYTF. Filled out from reference TRBV14 and TRBJ1-2, the complete variable domain reads EAGVTQFPSHSVIEKGQTVTLRCDPISGHDNLYWYRRVMGKEIKFLLHFVKESKQDESGMPNNRFLAERTGGTYSTLKVQPAELEDSGVYFCTSSRSGTDYGYTFGSGTRLTVV.

Many counts were recorded for this clonotype. The chain is built from TRBV20-1 and TRBJ1-6; D possibly corresponds to TRBD1 (5 bases). The CDR3 runs 14 residues. V lost 0 bases, J lost 10 bases, and 13 bases lay in between. Germline CDR1 and CDR2: DFQATT and SNEGSKA (reference sequence). CDR3 nucleotide sequence: TGCAGTGCTAGAGATGGCAGGGTTGGATCACCCCTCCACTTT. Translated: CSARDGRVGSPLHF.

V and J are TRBV15 and TRBJ2-2, with TRBD1 identical over 9 bases. Germline assignment: CDR1 LNHNV and CDR2 YYDKDF (reference sequence). The CDR3 loop spans 15 amino acids. V dropped 6 bases and J dropped 5; count of bases not matched to a gene: 7. The CDR3 region is CATSAFGTGTGELFF. The CDR3 bases are TGTGCCACCAGTGCTTTCGGGACAGGGACCGGGGAGCTGTTTTTT.

The chain is built from TRBV7-9 and TRBJ1-6; TRBD1 aligns across 7 bases. Germline CDR1 is SEHNR and CDR2 is FQNEAQ (reference sequence). The length of the CDR3 is 14 residues. The V segment lost 5 bases and the J segment 8 bases; nucleotides outside the gene matches: 6. The CDR3 loop is CASSATGVDSPLHF. CDR3 nucleotides: TGTGCCAGCAGCGCTACAGGGGTCGATTCACCCCTCCACTTT. Full variable domain (missing parts from reference TRBV7-9 and TRBJ1-6): DTGVSQNPRHKITKRGQNVTFRCDPISEHNRLYWYRQTLGQGPEFLTYFQNEAQLEKSRLLSDRFSAERPKGSFSTLEIQRTEQGDSAMYLCASSATGVDSPLHFGNGTRLTVT.

This chain links TRBV6-5 with TRBJ1-1; D remains unclear. CDR1 and CDR2 from the germline V gene are MNHEY and SVGAGI. This CDR3 is built from 14 residues. V was pared by 1 base and J by 1 base, with 7 bases between. CDR3: CASSYYGENTEAFF. CDR3 coding DNA: TGTGCCAGCAGTTACTATGGGGAGAACACTGAAGCTTTCTTT.